The 10 T cell receptor beta chains given below trace back to one sample, sequenced in a study of identical twins. TCRdb analysed the 5' RACE reads with MiXCR anew, one entry per CDR3 protein. This table has 200,000 to 300,000 distinct CDR3 sequences, 6% to 8.5% appearing once. This sample also belongs to another study, concerning yellow fever vaccine responses in identical twins.

The specimen was CD8+ T cells sorted from blood. All receptors derive from a woman under 30 in good health.

There are many counts of this clonotype. The genes are TRBV5-6 and TRBJ1-2; D is possibly TRBD1 (6 bases). CDR1 and CDR2 (germline): SGHDT, YYEEEE. V shed 4 bases and J shed 6 bases, with 13 bases lying between them. The CDR3 contains 13 residues. CDR3 amino acids: CASSLGQKDGYTF. CDR3 nucleotides: TGTGCCAGCAGCCTTGGACAGAAGGATGGCTACACCTTC.

This rearrangement joins TRBV11-2 to TRBJ2-1, with 14 bases fitting TRBD2. Trimming cost V 10 bases and J 9 bases; bases outside gene matches: 5. Per the germline V gene, CDR1 is SGHAT and CDR2 is FQNNGV. This CDR3 has 13 residues. Here the CDR3 reads CATGTSGSGEQFF. CDR3 sequence (DNA): TGTGCCACCGGGACTAGCGGGAGTGGTGAGCAGTTCTTC.

This clonotype was detected many times. This rearrangement joins TRBV20-1 to TRBJ2-1; maybe TRBD1 (6 bases). CDR1 is DFQATT, CDR2 SNEGSKA, per germline (reference sequence). Trimming took off 3 bases at V and 9 bases at J, with 15 bases between the two ends. This CDR3 is built from 13 residues. This chain's CDR3 is CSASDVRGGEQFF. CDR3 DNA sequence: TGCAGTGCTAGCGACGTCAGGGGCGGTGAGCAGTTCTTC.

Only a few counts were recorded for this clonotype. The chain combines TRBV5-6 with TRBJ2-3, with 8 bases that match TRBD2. After removal of 0 bases from V and 3 bases from J, the junction contained 3 bases not matched to a gene. Germline loops: CDR1 SGHDT, CDR2 YYEEEE. The CDR3 runs 15 residues. CDR3 loop: CASSLGVAGTDTQYF. The CDR3 DNA follows: TGTGCCAGCAGCTTGGGGGTAGCGGGAACAGATACGCAGTATTTT.

This clonotype has a handful of counts. The chain joins TRBV7-8 to TRBJ2-3, with D tentatively TRBD1 (6 bases). V was trimmed by 0 bases and J by 2 bases, leaving 15 bases between them. Germline values: CDR1 SGHVS, CDR2 FQNEAQ. CDR3 length equals 17 residues. The CDR3 nucleotides are TGTGCCAGCAGCTTAGCGCGAGATCAGGGGTCCACAGATACGCAGTATTTT. Translation: CASSLARDQGSTDTQYF. The full variable domain, completed using reference TRBV7-8 and TRBJ2-3, is GAGVSQSPRYKVAKRGQDVALRCDPISGHVSLFWYQQALGQGPEFLTYFQNEAQLDKSGLPSDRFFAERPEGSVSTLKIQRTQQEDSAVYLCASSLARDQGSTDTQYFGPGTRLTVL.

This clonotype appeared many times. J is TRBJ2-7 and V is TRBV20-1, with a weak D call TRBD1 (6 bases). Trimming removed 1 base from V and 0 bases from J, with 7 bases in between. The CDR3 is 13 residues long. Germline V gene lookup returns CDR1 DFQATT and CDR2 SNEGSKA (reference sequence). The CDR3 DNA reads as TGCAGTGCTAGAGGGACAGTCTCCTACGAGCAGTACTTC. It is translated as CSARGTVSYEQYF.

As DNA, the CDR3 is TGTGCCAGCAGCTTAGTTGGGGCCTTGGCTACTGAAGCTTTCTTT. Encoded protein: CASSLVGALATEAFF. This chain connects TRBV7-8 to TRBJ1-1; the D gene is possibly TRBD1 (5 bases). This CDR3 has 15 amino acids. Trimming removed 1 base from V and 5 bases from J, with 14 bases in between. Per the germline V gene, CDR1 is SGHVS and CDR2 is FQNEAQ.

This clonotype was seen more than once but under ten times. V and J are TRBV3-1 and TRBJ1-1, with D unresolved. V lost 4 bases and J 7 bases, leaving 16 bases between the germline ends. The CDR3 totals 14 residues. CDR1 is LGHDT, CDR2 YNNKEL, per germline (reference sequence). The CDR3 bases are TGTGCCAGCAGCCCGGGAGTTAGTGACAATGAAGCTTTCTTT. The encoded protein is CASSPGVSDNEAFF.

The V gene is TRBV7-6, the J gene TRBJ2-7; weak D call: TRBD1 (5 bases). Germline values: CDR1 SGHVS, CDR2 FNYEAQ. The V end lost 3 bases, the J end lost 0 bases, and 9 bases lay between the germline ends. This CDR3 spans 14 amino acids. The CDR3 is CASSFGRDSYEQYF. The CDR3 coding sequence is TGTGCCAGCAGCTTCGGCAGGGACTCCTACGAGCAGTACTTC.

This clonotype has more than one count but fewer than ten. This chain links TRBV27 with TRBJ2-3; 9 bases agree with TRBD2. The CDR3 is made up of 13 amino acids. V was clipped by 8 bases and J by 5 bases; unmatched bases: 5. Per the germline V gene, CDR1 is MNHEY and CDR2 is SMNVEV (reference sequence). CDR3 nucleotides: TGTGCCAGCGCGGGGGGGCCCGGAGATACGCAGTATTTT. It translates to CASAGGPGDTQYF.